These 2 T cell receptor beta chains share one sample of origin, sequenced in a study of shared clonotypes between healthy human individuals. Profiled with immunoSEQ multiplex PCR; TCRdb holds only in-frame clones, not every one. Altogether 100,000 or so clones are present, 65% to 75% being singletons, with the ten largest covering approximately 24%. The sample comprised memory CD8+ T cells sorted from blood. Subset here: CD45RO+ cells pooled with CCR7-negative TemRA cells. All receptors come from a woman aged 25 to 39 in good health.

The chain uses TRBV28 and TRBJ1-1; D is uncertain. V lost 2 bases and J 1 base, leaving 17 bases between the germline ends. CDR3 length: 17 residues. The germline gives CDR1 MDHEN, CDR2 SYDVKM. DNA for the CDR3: TGTGCCAGCAGTTTAAACTCTTGGCTGGGCCAGAACACTGAAGCTTTCTTT. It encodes CASSLNSWLGQNTEAFF.

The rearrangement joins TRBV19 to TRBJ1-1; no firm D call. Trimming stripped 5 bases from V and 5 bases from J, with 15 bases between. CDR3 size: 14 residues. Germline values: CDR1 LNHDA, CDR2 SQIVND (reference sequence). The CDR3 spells CASSSWTAGTEAFF. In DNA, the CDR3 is TGTGCCAGTAGTTCCTGGACGGCCGGTACTGAAGCTTTCTTT.